Each of the 24 T cell receptor beta chains below was sequenced from the same sample in a study of shared clonotypes between healthy human individuals. The repertoire was sequenced with immunoSEQ multiplex PCR; TCRdb's copy has only in-frame clones and lacks some. The data show over a million clones, around 82% seen once. The sample taken for sequencing was memory CD4+ T cells from PBMCs. Subset meaning: CD45RA-negative fraction. The receptors were sampled from a young man in good health. Some clones in this sample may be carry-over from other donors' samples.

The chain has TRBV4-1 and TRBJ2-1, with 13 bases matching TRBD2. Germline loops: CDR1 MGHRA, CDR2 YSYEKL. This CDR3 has 16 amino acids. With 4 bases clipped from V and 7 bases from J, the junction kept 7 bases outside the gene matches. The CDR3, as DNA: TGCGCCAGCAGCCGCCCTACTAGCGGGAGGGGGAATGAGCAGTTCTTC. Residues: CASSRPTSGRGNEQFF.

V is TRBV11-2 and J is TRBJ2-7; D is undetermined. Deletions cut 4 bases from V and 4 bases from J, with 17 bases between. The germline CDR1 and CDR2 sequences are SGHAT and FQNNGV. The CDR3 runs to 15 residues. The chain's CDR3 is CASSSLSRSRYEQYF. CDR3 in DNA: TGTGCCAGCAGCTCCCTATCCCGATCGAGGTACGAGCAGTACTTC.

The CDR3 protein is CASSLEGTNNQPQHF. Here the CDR3 DNA reads TGTGCCAGCAGCTTAGAAGGGACAAATAATCAGCCCCAGCATTTT. The rearrangement joins TRBV7-2 to TRBJ1-5, with TRBD1 as a possible D gene (6 bases). Trimming pared 1 base from V and 4 bases from J, leaving 11 bases between. Germline CDR1 reads SGHTA; CDR2 reads FQGNSA. This CDR3 has 15 amino acids.

With respect to this clone: One base away lies a much larger clone, so this may be a sequencing read error. This chain joins TRBV5-4 and TRBJ1-2; 10 bases map to TRBD1. Germline V gene lookup returns CDR1 SGHNT and CDR2 YYREEE (reference sequence). There are 13 residues in the CDR3. After removal of 4 bases from V and 5 bases from J, the junction contained 2 bases not matched to a gene. CDR3 residues: CASSPGQGYGYTF. DNA of the CDR3: TGTGCCAGCAGCCCGGGACAGGGGTATGGCTACACCTTC.

The CDR3 protein is CASRNTGTGPSEQYF. CDR3 DNA sequence: TGTGCCAGTAGGAATACCGGGACAGGGCCGAGCGAGCAGTACTTC. This chain uses TRBV19 with TRBJ2-7; 9 positions match TRBD1. The CDR3 has 15 amino acids. Germline V lookup: CDR1 LNHDA, CDR2 SQIVND (reference sequence). Losses at the gene ends were 6 bases for V and 6 bases for J; bases not matched to a gene: 12. The full variable domain, with the rest looked up from reference TRBV19 and TRBJ2-7, is DGGITQSPKYLFRKEGQNVTLSCEQNLNHDAMYWYRQDPGQGLRLIYYSQIVNDFQKGDIAEGYSVSREKKESFPLTVTSAQKNPTAFYLCASRNTGTGPSEQYFGPGTRLTVT.

V gene TRBV29-1 combines with J gene TRBJ1-2; 7 bases are a match to TRBD1. Looked up from germline, CDR1 is SQVTM and CDR2 is ANQGSEA. Germline trimming cut 4 bases from V and 4 bases from J; bases unmatched to any gene: 6. The CDR3 runs to 13 residues. CDR3 sequence (DNA): TGCAGCGTTGGGGGGGACAGCTTCTATGGCTACACCTTC. Protein product: CSVGGDSFYGYTF.

The CDR3 is CASKRNGYTF. For the CDR3, the DNA is TGTGCCAGCAAGCGCAATGGCTACACCTTC. V is TRBV28 and J is TRBJ1-2; D gene ambiguous. The CDR3 is 10 residues long. V lost 7 bases and J lost 6, with 6 bases in between. Germline V lookup: CDR1 MDHEN, CDR2 SYDVKM.

The chain employs TRBV10-1 and TRBJ1-2; no clear D. This CDR3 is built from 12 residues. Trimming pared 4 bases from V and 4 bases from J, leaving 7 bases between. The germline V gene encodes CDR1 WNHNN and CDR2 SYGVQD (reference sequence). CDR3 amino acids: CASSGALYGYTF. For the CDR3, the DNA is TGCGCCAGCAGTGGGGCCCTCTATGGCTACACCTTC.

This clone is a singleton in its sample. The rearrangement links TRBV6-4 to TRBJ2-6, with D maybe TRBD2 (5 bases). The CDR3 is 15 amino acids. Trimming left V 5 bases short and J 4 bases short, with 12 bases between. From germline, CDR1 is MRHNA and CDR2 SNTAGT. Here the CDR3 reads CASSTTSAGANVLTF. CDR3 nucleotide sequence: TGTGCCAGCAGTACAACTAGTGCCGGGGCCAACGTCCTGACTTTC.

The rearrangement joins TRBV7-2 to TRBJ2-3; 10 bases align to TRBD2. Germline V lookup: CDR1 SGHTA, CDR2 FQGNSA. This CDR3 comprises 16 residues. V lost 1 base to trimming and J lost 9 bases; unmatched junction nucleotides: 10. The CDR3 region has the DNA TGTGCCAGCAGCTTAGTTTCTAGCGGGAGTCGCGGCACGCAGTATTTT. Translated: CASSLVSSGSRGTQYF.

This rearrangement joins TRBV28 to TRBJ2-4, with 7 bases lining up with TRBD1. Per germline, CDR1 MDHEN and CDR2 SYDVKM. This CDR3 comprises 14 residues. The junction had 2 bases not matched to a gene; V was cut back by 5 bases and J by 1 base. CDR3 DNA: TGTGCCAGCAGTCCGACAGGGGCCAAAAACATTCAGTACTTC. This sequence encodes CASSPTGAKNIQYF.

The chain joins TRBV27 to TRBJ2-1; D remains ambiguous. Trimming shortened V by 1 base and J by 0 bases, and 10 bases separated the two germline ends. The germline CDR1 and CDR2 sequences are MNHEY and SMNVEV (reference sequence). The CDR3 contains 16 residues. The CDR3 DNA sequence: TGTGCCAGCAGTTTATTCAGGATAGCCTCCTACAATGAGCAGTTCTTC. Amino acid sequence: CASSLFRIASYNEQFF.

The V and J genes are TRBV7-9 and TRBJ1-4; 9 bases agree with TRBD1. Germline loops: CDR1 SEHNR, CDR2 FQNEAQ (reference sequence). This CDR3 spans 15 amino acids. J lost 5 bases, V lost 7 bases, and 8 bases had no gene match. The CDR3 nucleotides read TGTGCCAGCAACCCCTCCGGGACAGGGAATGAAAAACTGTTTTTT. Its protein is CASNPSGTGNEKLFF.

The chain carries TRBV11-2 and TRBJ2-1, with 7 bases that match TRBD2. The ends lost 3 bases at V and 7 bases at J; junction bases unmatched: 12. CDR1 is SGHAT and CDR2 is FQNNGV in the germline V gene. There are 16 residues in the CDR3. CDR3 in amino acids: CASSLFSGVVANEQFF. Here the CDR3 DNA reads TGTGCCAGCAGCTTGTTCAGCGGGGTCGTGGCGAATGAGCAGTTCTTC.

The rearrangement links TRBV19 to TRBJ2-7; no clear D. CDR3 length: 14 amino acids. V was clipped by 2 bases and J by 0 bases, with 8 bases between them. CDR1 is LNHDA and CDR2 is SQIVND in the germline V gene (reference sequence). CDR3 loop: CASSINAVSYEQYF. CDR3 bases: TGTGCCAGTAGTATAAACGCGGTCTCCTACGAGCAGTACTTC.

The chain couples TRBV5-6 to TRBJ2-3, with TRBD2 identical over 7 bases. V trimming: 2 bases; J trimming: 0 bases; junction bases outside the gene matches: 3. This CDR3 comprises 15 residues. The V gene's germline CDR1 is SGHDT and CDR2 YYEEEE. DNA of the CDR3: TGTGCCAGCAGCTTTAGCGGGCTCAGCACAGATACGCAGTATTTT. It is translated as CASSFSGLSTDTQYF.

The chain is built from TRBV7-9 and TRBJ2-7; D may be TRBD1 or TRBD2 (6 bases each). The CDR3 is 14 amino acids. Trimming removed 2 bases at V and 1 base at J, with 9 bases between. Germline assignment: CDR1 SEHNR and CDR2 FQNEAQ (reference sequence). The CDR3 loop is CASSLQGTSYEQYF. The CDR3 DNA follows: TGTGCCAGCAGCTTACAGGGGACTTCCTACGAGCAGTACTTC.

This clone was observed once. A much larger clone differs from this one at a single base, so this may be a read error. This specimen includes other DNA sequences encoding the same CDR3. This chain uses TRBV9 with TRBJ2-1, with D hard to call. Per the germline V gene, CDR1 is SGDLS and CDR2 is YYNGEE. This CDR3 has 15 residues. CDR3 nucleotide sequence: TGTGCCAGCAGCGTAGCCCCTTCTCTGGAGAATGAGCAATTCTTC. It is translated as CASSVAPSLENEQFF.

The V and J genes are TRBV29-1 and TRBJ1-3; D gene ambiguous. V lost 7 bases to trimming and J lost 0 bases, with 10 bases between them. CDR1 is SQVTM, CDR2 ANQGSEA, per germline. This CDR3 has 13 amino acids. CDR3 sequence (DNA): TGCAGCGCAGTGACGGACTCTGGAAACACCATATATTTT. Protein: CSAVTDSGNTIYF.

V and J are TRBV9 and TRBJ1-4; unclear D gene. Germline CDR1 reads SGDLS; CDR2 reads YYNGEE. V was pared by 3 bases and J by 8 bases, with 14 bases between. CDR3 length: 14 amino acids. The CDR3 sequence is CASSARGFGEKLFF. CDR3 DNA: TGTGCCAGCAGCGCGCGGGGTTTCGGGGAAAAACTGTTTTTT.

This clone was found once. The V call is TRBV9, the J call TRBJ2-7; 8 bases fit TRBD1. Germline V CDR1 and CDR2: SGDLS, YYNGEE. This CDR3 contains 15 residues. The trim removed 3 bases at V and 4 bases at J, leaving 9 bases unmatched. Here the CDR3 reads CASSAQGATLYEQYF. The CDR3 nucleotides read TGTGCCAGCAGCGCCCAGGGGGCGACCCTTTACGAGCAGTACTTC.

The V call is TRBV5-1, the J call TRBJ2-1, with 8 bases aligning to TRBD1. The CDR3 is 14 residues long. The germline gives CDR1 SGHRS, CDR2 YFSETQ. With 4 bases clipped from V and 7 bases from J, the junction kept 7 bases outside the gene matches. DNA of the CDR3: TGCGCCAGCAGCACGACCGGGACAGGTAATGAGCAGTTCTTC. It yields the protein CASSTTGTGNEQFF.

The chain is built from TRBV18 and TRBJ2-7; D not certain. The CDR3 loop spans 12 amino acids. Germline assignment: CDR1 KGHSH and CDR2 LQKENI. Between the trimmed V and J ends, which lost 3 bases and 6 bases, there was a span of 9 bases. The CDR3 nucleotides are TGTGCCAGCTCACCGCCCGGGCGCGAGCAGTACTTC. Its translation: CASSPPGREQYF.

V is TRBV7-2 and J is TRBJ2-4, with 8 positions matching TRBD1. Per germline, CDR1 SGHTA and CDR2 FQGNSA. Unmatched junction bases numbered 8, after V lost 4 bases and J lost 0 bases. CDR3 length equals 17 residues. This CDR3 is CASSSGRQGRAKNIQYF. CDR3 bases: TGTGCCAGCAGCTCCGGGCGACAGGGGAGAGCCAAAAACATTCAGTACTTC.